The subject of this entry is one T cell receptor beta chain. The germline V gene has CDR1 SGHDN and CDR2 FVKESK. Trimming took off 0 bases at V and 0 bases at J, with 12 bases between the two ends. CDR3 length: 16 amino acids. These data are taken from a study of blood T cells in healthy people across ages. It was with a sample-barcoded 5' primer and a J-beta primer mix that a second PCR of roughly 6 to 12 cycles was run. TCRdb reanalysed the 5' RACE reads using MiXCR and keeps one entry per CDR3 protein. Here the sample spans approximately 580,000 distinct CDR3 sequences, 24% being singletons. This sample also belongs to another study, concerning T cells of mothers and their children. That report adds: A slight, non-significant increase in overlap was found for related mother-child pairs relative to unrelated pairs.

This TCR was recovered from a boy aged 10-17 years in good health. Sequencing was done on a sample of blood. This sequence joins TRBV14 and TRBJ2-7; the D gene is possibly TRBD1 (5 bases). In DNA, the CDR3 is TGTGCCAGCAGCCAAGATCCAGGGTTTTACTCCTACGAGCAGTACTTC. Its translation is CASSQDPGFYSYEQYF.